This is a list of T cell receptor beta chains from one sample in a study of blood T cell repertoires in COVID-19. Assay used: immunoSEQ multiplex PCR; TCRdb lists only in-frame clones, some missing. The sample lists more than 65,000 clones, around nine tenths occurring once. The sequenced sample was peripheral blood. The receptors originated from a human donor in a cohort sampled during active COVID-19. CDR3s include the opening cysteine and the closing phenylalanine or tryptophan. A D gene is named only where the DNA matches it firmly. Clone size is stated in some rows and not others, as once, few, many or a class when expanded.

CDR3aa	CDR3nt	j_gene	v_gene	d_gene	abundance
CASSFQDREQFF	TGTGCCAGCAGTTTCCAGGACAGGGAGCAGTTCTTC	TRBJ2-1	TRBV27	TRBD1	.
CASSSTGDYGYTF	TGTGCCAGCAGTTCGACAGGGGACTATGGCTACACCTTC	TRBJ1-2	TRBV6-2/TRBV6-3	TRBD1	.
CASRDRSPSNQPQHF	TGCGCCAGCAGGGACAGATCCCCCTCCAATCAGCCCCAGCATTTT	TRBJ1-5	TRBV10-1	.	.
CASSVGQVSYEQYF	TGTGCCAGCAGTGTTGGACAGGTCTCCTACGAGCAGTACTTC	TRBJ2-7	TRBV2	TRBD1	.
CASSFERAMAFF	TGTGCCAGCAGTTTTGAGAGAGCAATGGCTTTCTTT	TRBJ1-1	TRBV12-3/TRBV12-4	.	.
CASRGQGLSYEQYF	TGTGCCAGCAGGGGACAGGGGCTCTCCTACGAGCAGTACTTC	TRBJ2-7	TRBV2	TRBD1	.
CASSPPGTEAFF	TGTGCCAGCAGCCCCCCCGGCACTGAAGCTTTCTTT	TRBJ1-1	TRBV12-3/TRBV12-4	.	once
CASSLRGPPYEQYF	TGTGCCAGCAGCTTGAGGGGGCCCCCCTACGAGCAGTACTTC	TRBJ2-7	TRBV11-2	TRBD1	.
CAYTSGGIISGEQYF	TGTGCCTACACTTCGGGGGGCATCATCTCGGGCGAGCAGTACTTC	TRBJ2-7	TRBV30	.	.
CASSQDQQAYEQYF	TGCGCCAGCAGCCAAGATCAACAGGCCTACGAGCAGTACTTC	TRBJ2-7	TRBV4-1	.	.
CASSMGRTGVYEQYF	TGTGCCAGTAGTATGGGGAGGACAGGGGTCTACGAGCAGTACTTC	TRBJ2-7	TRBV19	TRBD1	.
CASSYRRDTTYEQYF	TGTGCCAGCAGTTATCGTCGGGACACCACGTACGAGCAGTACTTC	TRBJ2-7	TRBV5-6	.	.
CASSLFPPGQGRGEQFF	TGTGCCAGCAGCTTATTCCCCCCCGGACAGGGTAGAGGTGAGCAGTTCTTC	TRBJ2-1	TRBV7-8	TRBD1	.
CASSILGQGYRQDTDTQYF	TGTGCCAGTAGTATACTGGGACAGGGTTACAGGCAGGACACAGATACGCAGTATTTT	TRBJ2-3	TRBV19	TRBD1	.
CASSRQGDSPLHF	TGTGCCAGCAGTCGTCAGGGTGACTCACCCCTCCACTTT	TRBJ1-6	TRBV12-3/TRBV12-4	.	.
CASSYSSAGVNTEAFF	TGTGCCAGCAGTTATTCGAGCGCAGGGGTGAACACTGAAGCTTTCTTT	TRBJ1-1	TRBV27	.	.
CASSEEGSSYEQYF	TGTGCCAGCAGCGAAGAGGGATCCTCCTACGAGCAGTACTTC	TRBJ2-7	TRBV9	.	.
CASSLSRGPNQPQHF	TGTGCCAGCAGTTTATCCCGAGGGCCAAATCAGCCCCAGCATTTT	TRBJ1-5	TRBV27	.	.
CASSEALRDSLYGYTF	TGTGCCAGCAGTGAAGCGCTTCGGGACAGCCTATATGGCTACACCTTC	TRBJ1-2	TRBV2	TRBD1	.
CASSRGRHMSSYEQYF	TGTGCCAGCAGCAGGGGCAGGCACATGAGCTCCTACGAGCAGTACTTC	TRBJ2-7	TRBV11-2	.	.
CASSGQGASEAFF	TGTGCCAGCAGCGGACAGGGGGCATCCGAAGCTTTCTTT	TRBJ1-1	TRBV9	TRBD1	.
CASSDRTIQGRGETQYF	TGTGCCAGCAGTGATCGAACTATCCAGGGGAGGGGAGAGACCCAGTACTTC	TRBJ2-5	TRBV25-1	.	.
CASSPRTGFYEQYF	TGTGCCAGCAGTCCGCGGACAGGTTTCTACGAGCAGTACTTC	TRBJ2-7	TRBV27	TRBD1	.
CASSLGKTGRPPYGYTF	TGTGCCAGCAGCTTAGGGAAGACAGGGCGGCCCCCCTATGGCTACACCTTC	TRBJ1-2	TRBV11-2	TRBD1	.
CASSSTSVGQGSHEQYF	TGTGCCAGCAGCTCAACAAGTGTGGGTCAGGGGTCCCACGAGCAGTACTTC	TRBJ2-7	TRBV7-3	.	once
CASSLLGQGVFYEQYF	TGTGCCAGCAGTTTGTTAGGACAGGGAGTTTTCTACGAGCAGTACTTC	TRBJ2-7	TRBV27	TRBD1	.
CASSSGTGPSATNEKLFF	TGTGCCAGCAGCTCCGGGACAGGGCCGAGCGCAACTAATGAAAAACTGTTTTTT	TRBJ1-4	TRBV11-2	TRBD1	.
CASSHPPAGGTTYEQYF	TGCGCCAGCAGCCACCCCCCAGCGGGGGGTACTACCTACGAGCAGTACTTC	TRBJ2-7	TRBV4-1	TRBD2	.
CAWVTGPGQPQHF	TGTGCCTGGGTTACAGGGCCCGGTCAGCCCCAGCATTTT	TRBJ1-5	TRBV30	.	.
CAWRPRDRVSSEQYF	TGTGCCTGGAGACCTCGGGACAGGGTGTCGAGCGAGCAGTACTTC	TRBJ2-7	TRBV30	TRBD1	.
CASSSQGTNEKLFF	TGTGCCAGCAGCTCACAGGGAACTAATGAAAAACTGTTTTTT	TRBJ1-4	TRBV13	.	.
CASSPILSKETQYF	TGTGCCAGCAGTCCGATCTTGTCTAAAGAGACCCAGTACTTC	TRBJ2-5	TRBV6-2/TRBV6-3	.	.
CASIENLNTEAFF	TGTGCCAGCATAGAGAATCTGAACACTGAAGCTTTCTTT	TRBJ1-1	TRBV6-5	.	.
CATSENRIAEAFF	TGTGCCACCAGTGAAAATCGAATAGCTGAAGCTTTCTTT	TRBJ1-1	TRBV24-1	.	once
CASSWLPGQGGSEQYF	TGTGCCAGCAGTTGGTTACCGGGACAGGGTGGTTCCGAGCAGTACTTC	TRBJ2-7	TRBV27	TRBD1	.
CASRGAAYEQYF	TGTGCCAGCAGGGGCGCTGCCTACGAGCAGTACTTC	TRBJ2-7	TRBV6-5	.	.
CAWSVDSNYGYTF	TGTGCCTGGAGTGTAGACTCTAACTATGGCTACACCTTC	TRBJ1-2	TRBV30	.	.
CASSEATSYGYTF	TGTGCCAGTAGTGAGGCGACCTCCTATGGCTACACCTTC	TRBJ1-2	TRBV19	.	.
CASSSRAVAANTEAFF	TGTGCCAGCAGCTCCAGGGCGGTGGCCGCGAACACTGAAGCTTTCTTT	TRBJ1-1	TRBV9	.	.
CASSQGTGVGYEQYF	TGCGCCAGCAGCCAAGGGACAGGGGTGGGCTACGAGCAGTACTTC	TRBJ2-7	TRBV4-1	TRBD1	.
CASSTQVGGSTEAFF	TGTGCCAGCAGTACTCAAGTTGGAGGCTCCACTGAAGCTTTCTTT	TRBJ1-1	TRBV27	.	.
CASSIGTGSYEQYF	TGTGCCAGTAGTATAGGGACAGGGTCCTACGAGCAGTACTTC	TRBJ2-7	TRBV19	TRBD1	few
CASSSDRVKGFLETQYF	TGTGCCAGCAGTTCAGACAGGGTTAAAGGGTTTCTGGAGACCCAGTACTTC	TRBJ2-5	TRBV7-9	TRBD1	.
CASSKRTGDQPQHF	TGTGCCAGCAGCAAAAGGACAGGGGATCAGCCCCAGCATTTT	TRBJ1-5	TRBV21-1	.	.
CASSVEGRGSGAVKNEQFF	TGTGCCAGCAGCGTAGAGGGGCGGGGTAGCGGGGCCGTTAAGAATGAGCAGTTCTTC	TRBJ2-1	TRBV9	TRBD2	.
CASATGSITRGTFF	TGTGCCAGCGCAACCGGCAGCATAACACGGGGGACTTTCTTT	TRBJ1-1	TRBV5-6	.	.
CASKPRLAGGWNEQYF	TGTGCCAGCAAACCACGACTAGCGGGGGGGTGGAACGAGCAGTACTTC	TRBJ2-7	TRBV6-6	TRBD2	.
CASRQGGNYGYTF	TGTGCCAGCAGACAGGGGGGGAACTATGGCTACACCTTC	TRBJ1-2	TRBV28	TRBD1	.
CASSGIPYEQYF	TGTGCCAGCAGTGGCATCCCCTACGAGCAGTACTTC	TRBJ2-7	TRBV6-6	.	.
CASRFGGYEQYF	TGTGCCAGCAGATTTGGGGGGTACGAGCAGTACTTC	TRBJ2-7	TRBV6-5	.	.
CASSLSAGGSNTEAFF	TGTGCCAGCAGTTTATCAGCAGGGGGCTCTAATACTGAAGCTTTCTTT	TRBJ1-1	TRBV27	TRBD1	.